These T cell receptor beta chains were read from a single sample in a study of shared clonotypes between healthy human individuals. This table comes from immunoSEQ multiplex PCR, and its TCRdb copy is limited to in-frame clones, with some not included. This sample carries 740,000 or so clones, around 73% of them seen once, and the ten largest clones take around 1.8%. Sequenced sample: memory CD4+ T cells sorted from blood. The receptor source for this set is a woman in her twenties or thirties in good health. CDR3s include the opening cysteine and the closing phenylalanine or tryptophan.

v_call cdr3_aa
TRBV15 CATSDRERTEAFF
TRBV25-1 CASSKGQGVSPLHF
TRBV6-1 CASRTGGSGNQPQHF
TRBV18 CASSPEGKGEQYF
TRBV5-1 CASSLLVGGNEWFF
TRBV4-1 CASSNTGGHTGELFF
TRBV5-4 CASSSRTSGRAINYNEQFF
TRBV14 CASSPRLSSRAFFSSYNEQFF
TRBV28 CASSQRGGPYNEQFF
TRBV19 CASSNLAGGANEQFF
TRBV6-5 CASSSASRASEAFF
TRBV7-3 CASSLLRELDEKLFF
TRBV28 CATDYVDYGYTF
TRBV28 CASSLPLVQGAAGNTIYF
TRBV5-1 CASSLGPGGSYEQYF
TRBV7-6 CASSFGTSGRAINSETQYF
TRBV30 CAWRGQMNTEAFF
TRBV5-1 CASSLGRTSGETQYF
TRBV6-5 CASSNSIVPGATEAFF
TRBV7-9 CASSPRQGYGYTF
TRBV19 CASSIGDYNEQFF
TRBV6-1 CASSEATVYQPQHF
TRBV7-2 CASSRDSNNSPLHF
TRBV2 CASSESTGGEEPQHF
TRBV5-4 CASSLSLGRQETQYF
TRBV18 CASSATYEQYF
TRBV10-3 CAISGAVVAASYNEQFF